One and the same sample provided the 18 T cell receptor beta chains below, sequenced in a study of patients and donors after allogeneic stem cell transplantation. TCRdb processed the RT-PCR reads anew with MiXCR; each CDR3 protein has one entry. Here the sample spans about 960,000 distinct CDR3 sequences, more than 15% being singletons. Sequencing was carried out using blood, either unsorted or a sorted T cell fraction (not recorded which). These TCRs come from a human donor who was either an allogeneic HSCT recipient or a stem cell or donor lymphocyte infusion donor (not recorded which). It is not recorded whose cells these are; they may come from a transplant donor.

CDR3 amino acids: CASSFVGQDEQYF. CDR3 DNA sequence: TGTGCCAGCAGTTTTGTGGGACAAGACGAGCAGTACTTC. The chain recombines TRBV27 with TRBJ2-7, with D possibly TRBD1 on 6 matching bases. Germline CDR1 reads MNHEY; CDR2 reads SMNVEV (reference sequence). V gave up 3 bases and J gave up 5 bases, with 11 bases separating them. This CDR3 is built from 13 residues.

The chain is built from TRBV20-1 and TRBJ2-1, with D perhaps matching TRBD2 (5 bases). This CDR3 is 15 amino acids long. Germline CDR1 DFQATT, CDR2 SNEGSKA (reference sequence). Deletions cut 0 bases from V and 1 base from J, with 10 bases between. CDR3 nucleotide sequence: TGCAGTGCTAGAGATCTAGCAGCGTCCTACAATGAGCAGTTCTTC. Protein product: CSARDLAASYNEQFF.

This clonotype was picked up many times. The J gene is TRBJ2-3, the V gene TRBV12-3 or TRBV12-4; D may match TRBD1 or TRBD2 (5 bases each). V lost 6 bases and J 1 base, leaving 14 bases between the germline ends. The CDR3 runs 15 residues. The CDR3 region is CASRGVLEGTDTQYF. The CDR3 DNA sequence: TGTGCCAGCAGGGGGGTTCTAGAGGGCACAGATACGCAGTATTTT.

J is TRBJ2-7 and V is TRBV9; D may be TRBD1 (7 bases). CDR1 is SGDLS and CDR2 is YYNGEE in the germline V gene. Trimming cost V 0 bases and J 3 bases, with 16 bases left between them. The CDR3 runs 16 residues. The CDR3 nucleotides read TGTGCCAGCAGCGTAGGAGAAGGGCAGGGGGGCTACGAGCAGTACTTC. Its protein is CASSVGEGQGGYEQYF.

The chain recombines TRBV18 with TRBJ1-3; D remains ambiguous. CDR3 length: 16 residues. The V end was cut by 2 bases, the J end by 1 base, with 12 bases between. Per germline, CDR1 KGHSH and CDR2 LQKENI. This CDR3 reads CASSPGSPVSGNTIYF. For the CDR3, the DNA is TGTGCCAGCTCACCAGGGTCCCCAGTATCTGGAAACACCATATATTTT.

This rearrangement joins TRBV7-3 to TRBJ2-5; 7 bases are shared with TRBD1. V shed 5 bases, J shed 6 bases, and the junction held 15 bases outside the gene matches. The CDR3 covers 16 residues. CDR1 and CDR2 from the germline V gene are SGHTA and FQGTGA. CDR3 in DNA: TGTGCCAGCAGCCCTCAACCGGGACAGCCCGAGAAGACCCAGTACTTC. It encodes CASSPQPGQPEKTQYF.

This clonotype was recorded a few times. The chain combines TRBV5-1 with TRBJ2-1, with D possibly matching TRBD1 (5 bases). Germline V lookup: CDR1 SGHRS, CDR2 YFSETQ. The CDR3 spans 16 residues. V dropped 1 base and J dropped 4 bases, with 15 bases sitting between them. The CDR3 nucleotides are TGCGCCAGCAGCTTGTCTAGGGGCCGAGAGTACAATGAGCAGTTCTTC. Encoded protein: CASSLSRGREYNEQFF.

The chain carries TRBV20-1 and TRBJ2-5; TRBD2 matches 10 bases. The CDR3 has 15 residues. CDR1 is DFQATT and CDR2 is SNEGSKA in the germline V gene (reference sequence). J was trimmed by 0 bases and V by 4 bases; bases with no gene match: 5. Written as DNA, the CDR3 is TGCAGTGCTATTAGCGGGAGGTCCAACCAAGAGACCCAGTACTTC. Protein product: CSAISGRSNQETQYF.

The CDR3 DNA reads TGTGCCAGCAGCTTACTAGACCGATTTACAGATACGCAGTATTTT. Translation: CASSLLDRFTDTQYF. V is TRBV11-2 and J is TRBJ2-3; D uncertain. The V and J ends lost 2 bases and 3 bases respectively, with 12 bases between them. The germline V gene has CDR1 SGHAT and CDR2 FQNNGV. The CDR3 is 15 residues long.

This clonotype was seen only a few times. The chain carries TRBV12-3 or TRBV12-4 and TRBJ1-1; TRBD1 agrees at 8 bases. V shed 5 bases and J 13 bases; nucleotides not matched to a gene: 6. The CDR3 loop spans 11 amino acids. Written as DNA, the CDR3 is TGTGCCAGCAGTCAGGACAGGGCGCGTTTCTTT. The encoded protein is CASSQDRARFF.

This clonotype was picked up many times. The chain combines TRBV20-1 with TRBJ1-1; tentative D call: TRBD1 (5 bases). V dropped 3 bases and J dropped 0 bases, with 8 bases sitting between them. CDR3 length: 13 residues. In germline, CDR1 is DFQATT, CDR2 SNEGSKA (reference sequence). The CDR3 spells CSASAGMNTEAFF. The CDR3 DNA reads as TGCAGTGCTAGCGCAGGGATGAACACTGAAGCTTTCTTT.

This chain links TRBV12-3 or TRBV12-4 with TRBJ1-1; no firm D call. The length of the CDR3 is 15 residues. Trimming removed 3 bases at V and 4 bases at J, with 15 bases between. The CDR3: CASSFLSKAGTEAFF. For the CDR3, the DNA is TGTGCCAGCAGTTTCTTGTCAAAGGCCGGCACTGAAGCTTTCTTT.

The chain links TRBV5-6 to TRBJ1-5; a possible D gene is TRBD1 (5 bases). Germline V gives CDR1 SGHDT, CDR2 YYEEEE. Trimming removed 0 bases at V and 2 bases at J, with 9 bases between. The length of the CDR3 is 15 residues. The CDR3 coding sequence is TGTGCCAGCAGCTTGGTCAGGGAGGGCAATCAGCCCCAGCATTTT. Translated: CASSLVREGNQPQHF.

Ten or more counts support this clonotype. V is TRBV12-3 or TRBV12-4 and J is TRBJ2-7; 7 nucleotides align to TRBD1. CDR3 length: 16 residues. J was trimmed by 0 bases and V by 5 bases; bases with no gene match: 10. The CDR3 protein is CASSRGQTTISYEQYF. CDR3 in DNA: TGTGCCAGCAGTCGGGGACAGACAACGATCTCCTACGAGCAGTACTTC.

The rearrangement uses TRBV4-1 and TRBJ1-6, with D unclear. The V gene's germline CDR1 is MGHRA and CDR2 YSYEKL. Trimming left V 2 bases short and J 2 bases short, with 13 bases between. The CDR3 consists of 17 residues. CDR3: CASSQHWASAYNSPLHF. The CDR3 region has the DNA TGCGCCAGCAGCCAACATTGGGCCAGCGCCTATAATTCACCCCTCCACTTT.

This clonotype was observed a few times. The chain couples TRBV6-1 to TRBJ2-1; D not certain. This CDR3 is built from 13 residues. Between the trimmed V and J ends, which lost 2 bases and 8 bases, there was a span of 10 bases. Germline V gives CDR1 MNHNS, CDR2 SASEGT. This CDR3 is CASSERLVDEQFF. The CDR3 DNA follows: TGTGCCAGCAGTGAACGTCTGGTAGATGAGCAGTTCTTC.

This clonotype appeared a few times. The V and J genes are TRBV10-3 and TRBJ2-7, with no clear D. CDR3 size: 14 residues. Germline loops: CDR1 ENHRY, CDR2 SYGVKD. Trimming cost V 6 bases and J 6 bases, with 18 bases left between them. CDR3: CAIRVDGVGSEQYF. The DNA for the CDR3 is TGTGCCATCAGGGTCGATGGGGTGGGGTCCGAGCAGTACTTC.

This clonotype was counted a few times. The chain's CDR3 is CASSYPNEKLFF. As DNA, the CDR3 is TGTGCCAGCAGTTACCCGAATGAAAAACTGTTTTTT. This chain joins TRBV6-2 or TRBV6-3 and TRBJ1-4; D unresolved. The CDR3 is 12 amino acids. With 2 bases removed from V and 5 bases from J, the gap between germline ends came to 3 bases. Germline CDR1 is MNHEY and CDR2 is SVGEGT.